What follows are 23 T cell receptor beta chains derived from one specimen sequenced in a study of shared clonotypes between healthy human individuals. The repertoire was sequenced with immunoSEQ multiplex PCR; TCRdb's copy has only in-frame clones and lacks some. In the table there are around 2.1 million clones, about 92% of which are singletons. Terminally differentiated effector memory CD45RA+ cells were left out of the naive CD8 fraction, which was CD45RO-negative and positively selected for CCR7. The sequenced sample consisted of naive CD8+ T cells from PBMCs. These receptors were taken from a man between 18 and 29 years old in good health. Some clones in this sample may be carry-over from other donors' samples.

The rearrangement links TRBV19 to TRBJ1-2, with 8 positions matching TRBD1. V was pared by 1 base and J by 4 bases, with 5 bases of the junction left unmatched. Germline V lookup: CDR1 LNHDA, CDR2 SQIVND (reference sequence). The CDR3 runs to 15 residues. CDR3 bases: TGTGCCAGTAGTATAGGGACAGGGAACGGCTATGGCTACACCTTC. Amino acids: CASSIGTGNGYGYTF. The full variable domain, completed using reference TRBV19 and TRBJ1-2, is DGGITQSPKYLFRKEGQNVTLSCEQNLNHDAMYWYRQDPGQGLRLIYYSQIVNDFQKGDIAEGYSVSREKKESFPLTVTSAQKNPTAFYLCASSIGTGNGYGYTFGSGTRLTVV.

The rearrangement links TRBV2 to TRBJ2-7, with D possibly TRBD1 on 6 matching bases. Trimming cost V 10 bases and J 4 bases, with 20 bases left between them. This CDR3 region has 14 residues. Germline values: CDR1 SNHLY, CDR2 FYNNEI. The CDR3 nucleotides read TGTGCCACTATGACCGGGACACCTGGATACGAGCAGTACTTC. Its protein product is CATMTGTPGYEQYF.

About this clone: The sample holds other DNA sequences that translate to the same CDR3. V and J are TRBV7-9 and TRBJ2-7; 11 nucleotides align to TRBD1. V shed 3 bases, J shed 2 bases, and the junction held 3 bases outside the gene matches. This CDR3 contains 15 residues. The V gene's germline CDR1 is SEHNR and CDR2 FQNEAQ (reference sequence). The CDR3 nucleotides are TGTGCCAGCAGCTTGGGGACAGGGGGACCCTACGAGCAGTACTTC. Amino acid sequence: CASSLGTGGPYEQYF.

On this clone: Other DNA sequences in the sample encode the same CDR3. The chain links TRBV9 to TRBJ2-7, with 7 bases matching TRBD2. The J segment lost 2 bases and the V segment lost 0 bases, leaving 5 bases of the junction unmatched. CDR1 is SGDLS and CDR2 is YYNGEE in the germline V gene. CDR3 length: 15 amino acids. The DNA for the CDR3 is TGTGCCAGCAGCGTAGGAGTGGGAGGGCCCTACGAGCAGTACTTC. This translates into CASSVGVGGPYEQYF.

The V and J genes are TRBV27 and TRBJ1-2; TRBD1 might be the D (5 bases). V dropped 0 bases and J dropped 8 bases, with 10 bases sitting between them. The CDR3 contains 13 residues. Per germline, CDR1 MNHEY and CDR2 SMNVEV (reference sequence). CDR3 sequence: CASSLSGAGGYTF. In nucleotides, the CDR3 is TGTGCCAGCAGTTTATCCGGGGCGGGGGGCTACACCTTC.

The J gene is TRBJ2-7, the V gene TRBV11-2, with TRBD2 identical over 11 bases. The V gene's germline CDR1 is SGHAT and CDR2 FQNNGV. This CDR3 is built from 14 residues. V lost 5 bases to trimming and J lost 4 bases; unmatched junction nucleotides: 4. The CDR3 loop is CASSPGLAVYEQYF. As DNA, the CDR3 is TGTGCCAGCAGCCCGGGACTAGCGGTTTACGAGCAGTACTTC. Using reference TRBV11-2 and TRBJ2-7 for the parts outside the CDR3, the full variable domain is EAGVAQSPRYKIIEKRQSVAFWCNPISGHATLYWYQQILGQGPKLLIQFQNNGVVDDSQLPKDRFSAERLKGVDSTLKIQPAKLEDSAVYLCASSPGLAVYEQYFGPGTRLTVT.

This chain connects TRBV6-1 to TRBJ1-5; D ambiguous. V was shortened by 3 bases and J by 5 bases, with 11 bases between the two germline ends. This CDR3 comprises 14 residues. Germline V gene sequence: CDR1 MNHNS, CDR2 SASEGT. The CDR3 DNA reads TGTGCCAGCAGTGATGTCCCTTGGCATCAGCCCCAGCATTTT. Protein product: CASSDVPWHQPQHF.

Of note for this clone: This may come from a read error, since a much larger clone is one base off. This CDR3 is also generated by other DNA sequences in the sample. The CDR3 DNA sequence: TGTGCCAGCAGCGTAGGGGGGAGCACTGAAGCTTTCTTT. Its translation: CASSVGGSTEAFF. The J gene is TRBJ1-1, the V gene TRBV9, with D possibly being TRBD1 (5 bases). The CDR3 contains 13 residues. The germline V gene has CDR1 SGDLS and CDR2 YYNGEE. Trimming left V 0 bases short and J 4 bases short, with 7 bases between.

Turning to this clone: Other DNA variants within this sample encode the same CDR3. CDR3 sequence: CASSLNRGGTDTQYF. The CDR3 coding sequence is TGCGCCAGCAGCCTAAACAGGGGTGGCACAGATACGCAGTATTTT. The rearrangement joins TRBV5-1 to TRBJ2-3, with TRBD1 matching 7 bases. Per germline, CDR1 SGHRS and CDR2 YFSETQ. V was clipped by 4 bases and J by 1 base; unmatched bases: 6. CDR3 length: 15 residues.

The gene calls are TRBV19 and TRBJ1-4; TRBD1 agrees at 11 bases. The CDR3 sequence is 14 residues long. With 5 bases clipped from V and 13 bases from J, the junction kept 9 bases outside the gene matches. The germline gives CDR1 LNHDA, CDR2 SQIVND (reference sequence). DNA of the CDR3: TGTGCCAGTAGTCCTCTGGACAGGGGGCCTGGACTGTTTTTT. Protein: CASSPLDRGPGLFF.

The chain has TRBV11-2 and TRBJ1-4; D unclear. The CDR3 loop spans 15 amino acids. The germline V gene encodes CDR1 SGHAT and CDR2 FQNNGV. V lost 1 base and J 4 bases, leaving 10 bases between the germline ends. CDR3 sequence: CASSLVRGFNEKLFF. DNA for the CDR3: TGTGCCAGCAGCTTAGTACGTGGTTTTAATGAAAAACTGTTTTTT.

The chain employs TRBV25-1 and TRBJ2-2; 8 bases fit TRBD1. The CDR3 length is 15 residues. In germline, CDR1 is MGHDK, CDR2 SYGVNS. Unmatched junction bases numbered 14, after V lost 3 bases and J lost 14 bases. CDR3 sequence reads: CASSDFGRPGGKLFF. DNA for the CDR3: TGTGCCAGCAGTGATTTCGGAAGGCCAGGGGGCAAACTGTTTTTT.

The chain links TRBV4-1 to TRBJ2-7; TRBD2 matches 9 bases. Trimming cost V 2 bases and J 3 bases; bases outside gene matches: 11. Germline V gene lookup returns CDR1 MGHRA and CDR2 YSYEKL. This CDR3 contains 17 residues. CDR3 DNA sequence: TGCGCCAGCAGCCAATTATCCGCGGGAGGGGTTTACTACGAGCAGTACTTC. This translates into CASSQLSAGGVYYEQYF.

The rearrangement uses TRBV21-1 and TRBJ2-3; the D call of TRBD2 is as the table states it, not checked on the DNA. TRBV21-1 constitutes a pseudogene. The CDR3 extends over 14 amino acids. This CDR3 reads CASSTLPRTDTQYF. CDR3 nucleotides: TGTGCCAGCAGCACCTTACCCAGGACTGATACGCAGTATTTT.

The chain employs TRBV5-1 and TRBJ1-2; a weak D match, TRBD1 (6 bases). The germline V and J ends were trimmed by 4 bases and 5 bases, with 15 bases remaining between them. The CDR3 runs 14 residues. CDR1 is SGHRS, CDR2 YFSETQ, per germline. The CDR3 is CASSVDSRGYGYTF. CDR3 sequence (DNA): TGCGCCAGCAGCGTGGACAGCCGAGGGTATGGCTACACCTTC.

V usage is TRBV14 and J usage is TRBJ2-5; 7 bases align to TRBD2. This CDR3 has 15 residues. The J segment lost 9 bases and the V segment lost 4 bases, leaving 14 bases of the junction unmatched. Germline loops: CDR1 SGHDN, CDR2 FVKESK. The CDR3: CASSPIGLDRGAQYF. The CDR3 nucleotides read TGTGCCAGCAGCCCTATAGGACTAGATCGGGGTGCCCAGTACTTC.

The chain has TRBV7-9 and TRBJ2-7; 7 nucleotides match TRBD2. There are 14 residues in the CDR3. Germline loops: CDR1 SEHNR, CDR2 FQNEAQ (reference sequence). Trimming at V came to 3 bases and at J to 5 bases, leaving 7 bases not matched to a gene. CDR3 sequence reads: CASSFRLASHEQYF. CDR3 bases: TGTGCCAGCAGCTTTCGACTAGCTTCCCACGAGCAGTACTTC. Full variable domain (outside the CDR3, taken from reference TRBV7-9 and TRBJ2-7): DTGVSQNPRHKITKRGQNVTFRCDPISEHNRLYWYRQTLGQGPEFLTYFQNEAQLEKSRLLSDRFSAERPKGSFSTLEIQRTEQGDSAMYLCASSFRLASHEQYFGPGTRLTVT.

The chain has TRBV6-5 and TRBJ2-7; tentatively, D is TRBD2 (5 bases). CDR1 MNHEY and CDR2 SVGAGI come from the germline V gene. Between the trimmed V and J ends, which lost 5 bases and 1 base, there was a span of 15 bases. There are 15 residues in the CDR3. The CDR3 is CASSTRRAVSYEQYF. The CDR3 region has the DNA TGTGCCAGCAGTACGCGACGAGCGGTTTCCTACGAGCAGTACTTC.

The chain combines TRBV5-1 with TRBJ2-7; D is uncertain. The CDR3 has 14 residues. Germline values: CDR1 SGHRS, CDR2 YFSETQ. The V end was cut by 0 bases, the J end by 2 bases, with 9 bases between. The CDR3 DNA follows: TGCGCCAGCAGCTTGGTAGCCAGAACCTACGAGCAGTACTTC. It translates to CASSLVARTYEQYF. The full variable domain, its missing parts supplied by reference TRBV5-1 and TRBJ2-7, is KAGVTQTPRYLIKTRGQQVTLSCSPISGHRSVSWYQQTPGQGLQFLFEYFSETQRNKGNFPGRFSGRQFSNSRSEMNVSTLELGDSALYLCASSLVARTYEQYFGPGTRLTVT.

The chain couples TRBV30 to TRBJ1-5; D call uncertain. Trimming removed 2 bases at V and 3 bases at J, with 8 bases between. The CDR3 consists of 13 residues. Germline V CDR1 and CDR2: GTSNPN, SVGIG (reference sequence). In DNA form, the CDR3 reads TGTGCCTGGAGTTATGGGGACAATCAGCCCCAGCATTTT. It translates to CAWSYGDNQPQHF.

V and J are TRBV11-1 and TRBJ2-1; D could derive from TRBD1 or TRBD2 (5 bases each). Between the trimmed V and J ends, which lost 4 bases and 0 bases, there was a span of 10 bases. The CDR3 sequence is 15 residues long. The germline CDR1 and CDR2 sequences are SGHAT and FQDESV (reference sequence). CDR3 sequence: CASSYTGPSYNEQFF. Here the CDR3 DNA reads TGTGCCAGCAGCTACACGGGACCCTCCTACAATGAGCAGTTCTTC.

This sequence joins TRBV6-5 and TRBJ1-3; 8 nucleotides line up with TRBD1. J was trimmed by 7 bases and V by 6 bases; bases with no gene match: 2. CDR3 length: 12 residues. Germline values: CDR1 MNHEY, CDR2 SVGAGI. CDR3 bases: TGTGCCAGCAGCTGGGACAGGAACACCATATATTTT. As protein: CASSWDRNTIYF.

The gene calls are TRBV6-5 and TRBJ1-6; tentative D call: TRBD1 (6 bases). This CDR3 spans 13 amino acids. The germline V and J ends were trimmed by 7 bases and 7 bases, with 11 bases remaining between them. Germline values: CDR1 MNHEY, CDR2 SVGAGI. CDR3 sequence: CASTTDSNSPLHF. Here the CDR3 DNA reads TGTGCCAGCACCACGGACAGCAATTCACCCCTCCACTTT.